The 27 T cell receptor beta chains below were found in one sample sequenced in a study of blood T cell repertoires in COVID-19. Here immunoSEQ multiplex PCR was the method, and the copy in TCRdb shows in-frame clones only, minus some. The sample gives some 86,000 clones, more than 70% of which show up once; approximately 14% is in the top ten. Source material: peripheral blood. The receptors were sampled from a woman in her seventies with acute or convalescent COVID-19.

V usage is TRBV6-2 or TRBV6-3 and J usage is TRBJ2-2; D gene ambiguous. The germline CDR1 and CDR2 sequences are MNHEY and SVGEGT. Deletions cut 0 bases from V and 0 bases from J, with 11 bases between. This CDR3 comprises 17 residues. As DNA, the CDR3 is TGTGCCAGCAGTTACTCGACCGAAACTACGAACACCGGGGAGCTGTTTTTT. Protein sequence: CASSYSTETTNTGELFF.

Here the CDR3 reads CASSENDRRYGYTF. The CDR3 nucleotides read TGTGCCAGCAGTGAAAATGACAGACGATATGGCTACACCTTC. The rearrangement joins TRBV6-1 to TRBJ1-2; D might be TRBD1 (5 bases). V dropped 2 bases and J dropped 5 bases, with 12 bases sitting between them. This CDR3 is built from 14 residues. The germline V gene encodes CDR1 MNHNS and CDR2 SASEGT.

The chain recombines TRBV6-5 with TRBJ1-5, with 11 nucleotides matching TRBD1. This CDR3 spans 14 amino acids. Trimming took 7 bases from V and 6 from J; bases not matched to a gene: 5. Per the germline V gene, CDR1 is MNHEY and CDR2 is SVGAGI. In DNA form, the CDR3 reads TGTGCCAGCAACCGAGGGACAGGGGGTCAGCCCCAGCATTTT. It translates to CASNRGTGGQPQHF.

The genes are TRBV10-3 and TRBJ2-2, with 11 bases fitting TRBD2. The CDR3 length is 14 residues. Trimming at V came to 6 bases and at J to 4 bases, leaving 1 base not matched to a gene. CDR1 ENHRY and CDR2 SYGVKD come from the germline V gene. The CDR3 here is CAIRGLAGTGELFF. DNA for the CDR3: TGTGCCATCAGAGGACTAGCGGGCACCGGGGAGCTGTTTTTT.

The chain has TRBV28 and TRBJ2-2; TRBD1 agrees at 9 bases. Germline lookup yields CDR1 MDHEN and CDR2 SYDVKM. The length of the CDR3 is 17 residues. V shed 1 base, J shed 1 base, and the junction held 4 bases outside the gene matches. This chain's CDR3 is CASSLSPGQGNTGELFF. The CDR3 DNA reads TGTGCCAGCAGTTTATCTCCGGGACAGGGGAACACCGGGGAGCTGTTTTTT.

This chain connects TRBV6-5 to TRBJ1-2; the D gene is possibly TRBD1 (5 bases). The V end lost 2 bases, the J end lost 8 bases, and 21 bases lay between the germline ends. Germline V gives CDR1 MNHEY, CDR2 SVGAGI. The CDR3 is 16 residues long. CDR3 protein: CASSYKRQIHTSGYTF. For the CDR3, the DNA is TGTGCCAGCAGTTACAAACGACAGATTCATACCTCCGGCTACACCTTC.

This chain uses TRBV6-5 with TRBJ2-5; D might be TRBD2 (5 bases). CDR1 is MNHEY and CDR2 is SVGAGI in the germline V gene. The CDR3 totals 15 residues. V shed 6 bases and J shed 4 bases, with 18 bases lying between them. The CDR3 loop is CASSRITGFTETQYF. The CDR3 DNA follows: TGTGCCAGCAGCCGAATAACGGGGTTCACAGAGACCCAGTACTTC.

This clone was picked up one time. The chain couples TRBV6-1 to TRBJ1-1; 8 nucleotides align to TRBD1. Germline trimming cut 4 bases from V and 2 bases from J; bases unmatched to any gene: 9. Germline V gene data show CDR1 as MNHNS and CDR2 as SASEGT. The CDR3 contains 16 residues. Written as DNA, the CDR3 is TGTGCCAGCAGTGTCTCAGGGGGCACAAGAAACACTGAAGCTTTCTTT. Amino acid sequence: CASSVSGGTRNTEAFF.

The chain has TRBV12-3 or TRBV12-4 and TRBJ1-2; 7 nucleotides align to TRBD1. The CDR3 totals 13 residues. The junction had 5 bases not matched to a gene; V was cut back by 6 bases and J by 4 bases. The CDR3 here is CASRRGPGYGYTF. The CDR3 DNA follows: TGTGCCAGCAGGAGGGGGCCTGGCTATGGCTACACCTTC.

The V and J genes are TRBV29-1 and TRBJ2-3; 12 nucleotides line up with TRBD2. CDR3 size: 17 residues. The germline V gene has CDR1 SQVTM and CDR2 ANQGSEA. Germline trimming cut 3 bases from V and 6 bases from J; bases unmatched to any gene: 13. CDR3 protein: CSVDGRLLAGGPDTQYF. The CDR3 DNA follows: TGCAGCGTTGATGGCCGCCTACTAGCGGGGGGCCCGGATACGCAGTATTTT.

This clone was seen only once. V and J are TRBV18 and TRBJ2-3; 15 positions agree with TRBD2. Trimming cost V 3 bases and J 2 bases; bases outside gene matches: 6. CDR1 and CDR2 from the germline V gene are KGHSH and LQKENI. The CDR3 consists of 18 residues. CDR3: CASSPRTSGGASTDTQYF. The CDR3 DNA sequence: TGTGCCAGCTCACCTAGGACTAGCGGGGGGGCCTCCACAGATACGCAGTATTTT.

V is TRBV3-1 (or the pseudogene TRBV3-2) and J is TRBJ1-3; D possibly corresponds to TRBD1 (6 bases). Germline CDR1 and CDR2: LGHDT and YNNKEL (reference sequence). The CDR3 runs to 16 residues. V shed 0 bases and J shed 3 bases, with 12 bases lying between them. The chain's CDR3 is CASSQEAGARGNTIYF. CDR3 nucleotide sequence: TGTGCCAGCAGCCAAGAGGCAGGGGCCCGTGGAAACACCATATATTTT.

This sequence joins TRBV7-2 and TRBJ1-3; the D is unclear. There are 16 residues in the CDR3. V lost 0 bases and J 0 bases, leaving 9 bases between the germline ends. Germline values: CDR1 SGHTA, CDR2 FQGNSA. The CDR3 DNA sequence: TGTGCCAGCAGCTTAGCCGTGTTTAGCTCTGGAAACACCATATATTTT. Translated: CASSLAVFSSGNTIYF.

The gene calls are TRBV28 and TRBJ1-5; D is perhaps TRBD1 (5 bases). There are 15 residues in the CDR3. Deletions cut 2 bases from V and 3 bases from J, with 11 bases between. Germline V lookup: CDR1 MDHEN, CDR2 SYDVKM. CDR3 in amino acids: CASSLPGRVNQPQHF. For the CDR3, the DNA is TGTGCCAGCAGTTTACCAGGGAGGGTCAATCAGCCCCAGCATTTT.

V gene TRBV7-2 combines with J gene TRBJ2-1; perhaps TRBD2 as D (7 bases). CDR1 SGHTA and CDR2 FQGNSA come from the germline V gene. V lost 5 bases to trimming and J lost 4 bases, with 15 bases between them. CDR3 length: 15 residues. The CDR3 here is CASSQLGGPYNEQFF. CDR3 coding DNA: TGTGCCAGCAGCCAACTCGGGGGGCCGTACAATGAGCAGTTCTTC.

The J gene is TRBJ1-1, the V gene TRBV19; D is unresolved. Germline-derived CDR1 and CDR2 are LNHDA and SQIVND (reference sequence). The V and J ends lost 4 bases and 1 base respectively, with 16 bases between them. CDR3 size: 16 residues. The CDR3 sequence is CASSTHAGAGNTEAFF. CDR3 in DNA: TGTGCCAGTAGTACACATGCAGGAGCGGGGAACACTGAAGCTTTCTTT.

V and J are TRBV19 and TRBJ1-4; D is unresolved. V lost 4 bases and J 0 bases, leaving 9 bases between the germline ends. This CDR3 has 15 residues. The V gene's germline CDR1 is LNHDA and CDR2 SQIVND (reference sequence). The CDR3 sequence is CASSRAIATNEKLFF. The CDR3 DNA reads TGTGCCAGTAGTAGGGCGATTGCAACTAATGAAAAACTGTTTTTT.

CDR3 nucleotides: TGTGCTAGTGGTCGCGGTGAGGAGCAGTTCTTC. Translated, it gives CASGRGEEQFF. The chain joins TRBV12-5 to TRBJ2-1; D uncertain. From germline, CDR1 is LGHNT and CDR2 FRNRAP. This CDR3 comprises 11 residues. Trimming pared 5 bases from V and 10 bases from J, leaving 9 bases between.

The chain recombines TRBV23-1 with TRBJ1-1, with D possibly being TRBD1 (5 bases). TRBV23-1 qualifies as an ORF whose function is uncertain. This CDR3 has 15 residues. The ends were cut back, 6 bases at V and 5 bases at J, with 19 bases in the middle. The CDR3 DNA reads as TGCGCCAGCAGCGGGGGGGAAAGGGTCGGGACTGAAGCTTTCTTT. It specifies CASSGGERVGTEAFF.

The chain is built from TRBV19 and TRBJ1-5, with TRBD1 matching over 7 bases. V shed 3 bases, J shed 4 bases, and the junction held 3 bases outside the gene matches. Germline V CDR1 and CDR2: LNHDA, SQIVND (reference sequence). The CDR3 is 14 amino acids. For the CDR3, the DNA is TGTGCCAGTAGTATGTGGGACAGTAATCAGCCCCAGCATTTT. Its protein product is CASSMWDSNQPQHF.

Comment on this clone: Other DNA sequences in the sample encode the same CDR3. This chain uses TRBV18 with TRBJ2-5; D is ambiguous. Trimming took off 3 bases at V and 2 bases at J, with 4 bases between the two ends. The CDR3 sequence is 12 residues long. Per the germline V gene, CDR1 is KGHSH and CDR2 is LQKENI. The CDR3, as DNA: TGTGCCAGCTCACCGACACAAGAGACCCAGTACTTC. It is translated as CASSPTQETQYF.

The J gene is TRBJ2-1, the V gene TRBV9; 8 bases fit TRBD2. The germline V gene has CDR1 SGDLS and CDR2 YYNGEE. Unmatched junction bases numbered 9, after V lost 4 bases and J lost 3 bases. This CDR3 is built from 16 residues. The DNA of the CDR3 is TGTGCCAGCAGCATACTAAGCGGGGGAATCTACAATGAGCAGTTCTTC. It codes for CASSILSGGIYNEQFF. The variable domain in full, completed from reference TRBV9 and TRBJ2-1, reads DSGVTQTPKHLITATGQRVTLRCSPRSGDLSVYWYQQSLDQGLQFLIQYYNGEERAKGNILERFSAQQFPDLHSELNLSSLELGDSALYFCASSILSGGIYNEQFFGPGTRLTVL.

This clone has more than one count but fewer than ten. The chain carries TRBV2 and TRBJ2-7; maybe TRBD1 (5 bases). CDR3 length: 13 amino acids. Trimming took 4 bases from V and 2 from J, leaving 9 bases between them. From germline, CDR1 is SNHLY and CDR2 FYNNEI. CDR3 protein: CASSVQQAYEQYV. The CDR3 bases are TGTGCCAGCAGTGTTCAACAGGCCTACGAGCAGTACGTC.

V gene TRBV7-9 combines with J gene TRBJ1-1, with D possibly TRBD1 on 5 matching bases. The germline gives CDR1 SEHNR, CDR2 FQNEAQ (reference sequence). The CDR3 is 15 residues long. Trimming took 5 bases from V and 1 from J, leaving 14 bases between them. The CDR3 reads CASSPPDRGNTEAFF. DNA of the CDR3: TGTGCCAGCAGCCCGCCCGATAGGGGGAACACTGAAGCTTTCTTT.

This chain joins TRBV3-1 (or the pseudogene TRBV3-2) and TRBJ2-1; D is uncertain. This CDR3 contains 15 residues. V lost 0 bases to trimming and J lost 2 bases, with 8 bases between them. In germline, CDR1 is LGHDT, CDR2 YNNKEL (reference sequence). The CDR3 is CASSQDSDTYNEQFF. The CDR3 nucleotides read TGTGCCAGCAGCCAAGACAGTGACACCTACAATGAGCAGTTCTTC.

The chain recombines TRBV10-1 with TRBJ2-1; 9 bases match TRBD1. V shed 0 bases, J shed 4 bases, and the junction held 1 base outside the gene matches. The CDR3 loop spans 15 amino acids. Germline V CDR1 and CDR2: WNHNN, SYGVQD (reference sequence). CDR3 DNA: TGCGCCAGCAGTGAGTCAGGGACAGGGTACAATGAGCAGTTCTTC. It yields the protein CASSESGTGYNEQFF.

The V gene is TRBV5-1, the J gene TRBJ2-7; 9 bases line up with TRBD1. Germline CDR1 is SGHRS and CDR2 is YFSETQ. The CDR3 loop spans 14 amino acids. V lost 2 bases, J lost 3 bases, and 3 bases stayed unmatched. The CDR3 sequence is CASSLGTGLYEQYV. CDR3 DNA: TGCGCCAGCAGCTTAGGGACAGGGCTCTACGAGCAGTACGTC.